The T cell receptor (beta chain) under discussion was sequenced for a study of T cells in women clearing cervical HPV infection. In regard to this clone: The missing CDR3 end, 3 residues past where the read stops, is filled in from the germline J gene.

Germline lookup yields CDR1 LNHDA and CDR2 SQIVND (reference sequence). The CDR3 length is 13 residues. Trimming took 2 bases from V and 6 from J, leaving 7 bases between them. The table came from immunoSEQ multiplex PCR; TCRdb's copy has only in-frame clones and leaves some out. The specimen's table records about 36,000 clones. The chain recombines TRBV19 with TRBJ2-2; weak D call: TRBD1 (6 bases). Sequenced material: blood buffy coat. This clonotype originated in a woman between 18 and 69 years old with a cervical HPV16 infection that either progressed to CIN3+ or cleared (not recorded which). Here the CDR3 reads CASSIQGPGELFF. The part of the CDR3 DNA that was read is TGTGCCAGTAGTATACAGGGGCCCGGGGAG.